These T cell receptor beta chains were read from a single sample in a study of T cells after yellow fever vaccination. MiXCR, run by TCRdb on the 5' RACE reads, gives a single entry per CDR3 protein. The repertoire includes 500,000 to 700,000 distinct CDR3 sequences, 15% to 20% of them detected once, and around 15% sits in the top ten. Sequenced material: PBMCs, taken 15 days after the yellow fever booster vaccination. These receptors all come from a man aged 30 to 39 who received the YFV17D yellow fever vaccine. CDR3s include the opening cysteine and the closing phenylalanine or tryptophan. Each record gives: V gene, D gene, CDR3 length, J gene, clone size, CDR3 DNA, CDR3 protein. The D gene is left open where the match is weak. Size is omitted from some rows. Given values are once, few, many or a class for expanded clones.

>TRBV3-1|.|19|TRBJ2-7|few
TGTGCCAGCAGCCCCCTGACGGTAGCGAAATTTCCGAAAAACTACGAGCAGTACTTC
CASSPLTVAKFPKNYEQYF
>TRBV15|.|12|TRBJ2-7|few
TGTGCCACCAGCAGTCGGGGCTACGAGCAGTACTTC
CATSSRGYEQYF
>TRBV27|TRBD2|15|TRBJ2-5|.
TGTGCCAGCACCACGACTAGCGGGAGGGGAGAGACCCAGTACTTC
CASTTTSGRGETQYF
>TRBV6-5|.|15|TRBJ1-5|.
TGTGCCAGCAGTTCCTTGGACGGTTTAAATCAGCCCCAGCATTTT
CASSSLDGLNQPQHF
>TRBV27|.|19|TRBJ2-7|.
TGTGCCAGCAGTTTACGCCCTAGCCCTAGCTCATCTGTTTCCTACGAGCAGTACTTC
CASSLRPSPSSSVSYEQYF
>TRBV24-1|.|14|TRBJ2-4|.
TGTGCCACCAGTGAGTTGATCCCCCAGAACATTCAGTACTTC
CATSELIPQNIQYF
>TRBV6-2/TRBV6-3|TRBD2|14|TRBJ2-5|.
TGTGCCAGCAGTAGGCGGGAGAGGTGGGAGACCCAGTACTTC
CASSRRERWETQYF
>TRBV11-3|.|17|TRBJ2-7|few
TGTGCCAGCAGCTGGACTGGGCCGGGACATATCTCCTACGAGCAGTACTTC
CASSWTGPGHISYEQYF
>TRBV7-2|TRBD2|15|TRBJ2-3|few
TGTGCCAGCAGCCCGCGGGGGGGAGTCCCAGATACGCAGTATTTT
CASSPRGGVPDTQYF
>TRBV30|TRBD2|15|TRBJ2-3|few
TGTGCCTGGTCTTTTGGGGCGGGAGCCGGAGATACGCAGTATTTT
CAWSFGAGAGDTQYF
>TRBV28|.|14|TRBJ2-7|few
TGTGCCAGCAGTTCAGGGGGGACATCCTACGAGCAGTACTTC
CASSSGGTSYEQYF
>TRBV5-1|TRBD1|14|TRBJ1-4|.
TGCGCCAGCAGCTTACAGGGGGTTAATGAAAAACTGTTTTTT
CASSLQGVNEKLFF
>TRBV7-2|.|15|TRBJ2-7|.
TGTGCCAGCAGCCCAGTGAACAGAGTCTCCTACGAGCAGTACTTC
CASSPVNRVSYEQYF
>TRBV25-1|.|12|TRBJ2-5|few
TGTGCCAGCGGCAGAAGTGGGGAGACCCAGTACTTC
CASGRSGETQYF
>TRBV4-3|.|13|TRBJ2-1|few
TGCGCCAGCAGCCGGGCGACTGAAAATGAGCAGTTCTTC
CASSRATENEQFF
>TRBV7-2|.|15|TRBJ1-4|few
TGTGCCAGCAGCTCCAAGCGGGGAGGGGCGGAAAAACTGTTTTTT
CASSSKRGGAEKLFF
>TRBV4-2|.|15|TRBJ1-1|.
TGTGCCAGCAGCCAAGAACGTGTCTGGAACACTGAAGCTTTCTTT
CASSQERVWNTEAFF
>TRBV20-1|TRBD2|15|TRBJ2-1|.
TGCAGTGCTAGAGAGCCGGGACTAACACTTAATGAGCAGTTCTTC
CSAREPGLTLNEQFF
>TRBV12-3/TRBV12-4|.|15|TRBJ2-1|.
TGTGCCAGCAGTTTGATACAGGGAGTTAGGAATGAGCAGTTCTTC
CASSLIQGVRNEQFF
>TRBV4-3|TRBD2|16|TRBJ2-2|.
TGCGCCAGCAGCCGAGACTCTAGCGGAATCACCGGGGAGCTGTTTTTT
CASSRDSSGITGELFF
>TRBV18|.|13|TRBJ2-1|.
TGTGCCAGCTCACCCCCGGCACTCAATGAGCAGTTCTTC
CASSPPALNEQFF
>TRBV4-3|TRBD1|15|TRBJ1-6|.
TGCGCCAGCAGCCGGGACAGGGGCTATAATTCACCCCTCCACTTT
CASSRDRGYNSPLHF
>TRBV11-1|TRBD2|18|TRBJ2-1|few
TGTGCCAGCAGCTCGACCCTCAATAGCGGGAGGGCCATTAATGAGCAGTTCTTC
CASSSTLNSGRAINEQFF
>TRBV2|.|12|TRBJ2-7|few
TGTGCCAGCGAAGCAGGGGCCTACGAGCAGTACTTC
CASEAGAYEQYF
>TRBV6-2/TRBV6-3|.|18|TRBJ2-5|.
TGTGCCAGCAGTTACTCGGGAAGCCGACAGCTCTCTAAAGAGACCCAGTACTTC
CASSYSGSRQLSKETQYF
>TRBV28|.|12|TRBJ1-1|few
TGTGCCAGCAGCAGTGACAGTGCTGAAGCTTTCTTT
CASSSDSAEAFF
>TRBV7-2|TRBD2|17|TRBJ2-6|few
TGTGCCAGCAGCAGTGGGGGGGGGTTTTCTGGGGCCAACGTCCTGACTTTC
CASSSGGGFSGANVLTF
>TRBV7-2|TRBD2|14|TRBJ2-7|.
TGTGCCAGCAGCGCCCCCGGGACTAGTTACGAGCAGTACTTC
CASSAPGTSYEQYF
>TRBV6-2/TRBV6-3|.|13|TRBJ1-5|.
TGTGCCAGCAAGGACAGTAAGAATCAGCCCCAGCATTTT
CASKDSKNQPQHF
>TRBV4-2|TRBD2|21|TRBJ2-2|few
TGTGCCAGCAGCCAAGTTCCCGGGGGTAGCGGGGTTAAATCGAACACCGGGGAGCTGTTTTTT
CASSQVPGGSGVKSNTGELFF